Listed below are T cell receptor beta chains from one sample, sequenced in a study of blood T cells in healthy people across ages. MiXCR, run by TCRdb on the 5' RACE reads, gives a single entry per CDR3 protein. The sample shows hundreds of thousands of distinct CDR3 sequences, around 43% of them seen only once. Sequenced: blood. Every receptor here comes from a man in his 60s in good health. CDR3s include the opening cysteine and the closing phenylalanine or tryptophan. A D gene is named only where the DNA matches it firmly. Expanded clones get a size class; other rows say once, few or many, or leave the size out.

D gene	J gene	clone size	V gene	CDR3 protein	CDR3 DNA
-	TRBJ1-1	-	TRBV7-6	CASSLGVLGTGTEAFF	TGTGCCAGCAGCTTAGGGGTCCTTGGTACGGGCACTGAAGCTTTCTTT
TRBD1	TRBJ1-5	-	TRBV30	CAWSENRGSNQPQHF	TGTGCCTGGAGTGAAAACAGGGGGAGTAATCAGCCCCAGCATTTT
TRBD2	TRBJ2-3	-	TRBV7-2	CASSSAGGRKTDTQYF	TGTGCCAGCAGCTCGGCGGGGGGCCGTAAAACAGATACGCAGTATTTT
-	TRBJ2-5	few	TRBV7-2	CASSLAGGLVETQYF	TGTGCCAGCAGCTTAGCGGGGGGGCTGGTAGAGACCCAGTACTTC
-	TRBJ1-2	-	TRBV3-1	CASSARQSYGYTF	TGTGCCAGCAGCGCCCGACAGTCTTATGGCTACACCTTC
TRBD2	TRBJ2-3	once	TRBV7-6	CASSLRTSGGRSTDTQYF	TGTGCCAGCAGCCTCCGGACTAGCGGGGGCCGTAGCACAGATACGCAGTATTTT
TRBD1	TRBJ2-5	few	TRBV5-5	CASSPDRARMGQETQYF	TGTGCCAGCAGCCCGGACAGGGCGAGGATGGGACAAGAGACCCAGTACTTC
TRBD1	TRBJ2-7	few	TRBV10-3	CAISRTGNYEQYF	TGTGCCATCAGTCGGACAGGGAACTACGAGCAGTACTTC
-	TRBJ1-6	-	TRBV20-1	CSAFDYSGVSYNSPLHF	TGCAGTGCTTTCGACTATTCAGGTGTCTCCTATAATTCACCCCTCCACTTT
-	TRBJ2-7	few	TRBV7-7	CASSLGSAGIYEQYF	TGTGCTAGCAGCTTAGGCAGCGCAGGGATCTACGAGCAGTACTTC
-	TRBJ2-7	-	TRBV20-1	CSASDHPGIRSEQYF	TGCAGTGCTTCTGACCATCCCGGTATTAGGAGCGAGCAGTACTTC
TRBD2	TRBJ2-1	-	TRBV7-9	CASGQTSGGLSYNEQFF	TGTGCCAGCGGCCAGACTAGCGGGGGGCTCTCCTACAATGAGCAGTTCTTC
-	TRBJ1-6	-	TRBV4-3	CASSQDGPGLRSPLHF	TGCGCCAGCAGCCAAGATGGGCCAGGATTACGTTCACCCCTCCACTTT
TRBD2	TRBJ2-3	few	TRBV20-1	CSARSSGKTDTQYF	TGCAGTGCTAGGTCTAGCGGGAAGACAGATACGCAGTATTTT
TRBD2	TRBJ2-5	-	TRBV10-3	CASAAGGLTTYQETQYF	TGTGCCTCTGCCGCGGGGGGGTTGACTACATACCAAGAGACCCAGTACTTC
TRBD2	TRBJ2-7	once	TRBV4-2	CASSRGGVPYEQYF	TGTGCCAGCAGCCGGGGGGGAGTCCCCTACGAGCAGTACTTC
-	TRBJ2-6	few	TRBV15	CATSRGGFGANVLTF	TGTGCCACCAGCAGAGGAGGCTTTGGGGCCAACGTCCTGACTTTC